The rows below give T cell receptor beta chains drawn from one sample of a study of human T cells and chemical hapten exposure. MiXCR, applied by TCRdb to the RACE reads, yields one record per CDR3 protein. The sample carries under 130,000 distinct CDR3 sequences, around 35% recorded once. The source material was whole blood, sampled in connection with sensitization to the hapten diphenylcyclopropenone (DPC). Receptors were obtained from a man aged 35-49 years with alopecia areata. Some clones in this sample may be carry-over from other donors' samples. Each CDR3 is given with its conserved first and last residue. D genes are given only for firm matches. Clone size is not always given. Where it is, it says once, few, many or a class for expanded clones.

>TRBD2|NA|TRBJ2-3|TRBV6-5
CASSYWGVAGLGDTQYF
TGTGCCAGCAGTTACTGGGGGGTAGCGGGCCTGGGAGATACGCAGTATTTT
>NA|NA|TRBJ1-2|TRBV5-1
CASSLSGDLYGYTF
TGCGCCAGCAGCTTGTCAGGGGACCTCTATGGCTACACCTTC
>TRBD2|NA|TRBJ2-7|TRBV3-1
CASSQFTFSGSYEQYF
TGTGCCAGCAGCCAATTCACCTTTAGCGGGAGCTACGAGCAGTACTTC
>NA|few|TRBJ1-5|TRBV2
CASRKVQGNQPQHF
TGTGCCAGCAGGAAGGTACAGGGAAATCAGCCCCAGCATTTT
>TRBD1|once|TRBJ2-2|TRBV6-2/TRBV6-3
CASSRDRGSNTGELFF
TGTGCCAGCAGTAGGGACAGGGGCTCGAACACCGGGGAGCTGTTTTTT
>TRBD1|NA|TRBJ1-2|TRBV2
CASSEQGGFADGYTF
TGTGCCAGCAGTGAACAGGGGGGATTCGCTGATGGCTACACCTTC
>NA|NA|TRBJ2-7|TRBV7-2
CASSLEHRVYYEQYF
TGTGCCAGCAGCTTAGAACACCGGGTCTACTACGAGCAGTACTTC
>NA|few|TRBJ2-1|TRBV11-2
CASSPEGTLSYNEQFF
TGTGCCAGCAGCCCCGAAGGGACACTCTCCTACAATGAGCAGTTCTTC
>NA|NA|TRBJ2-3|TRBV5-6
CASNEYTDTQYF
TGTGCCAGCAACGAATACACAGATACGCAGTATTTT
>NA|few|TRBJ2-1|TRBV27
CASSSSDRSIYNEQFF
TGTGCCAGCAGCTCATCGGACCGTTCTATCTACAATGAGCAGTTCTTC
>TRBD1|few|TRBJ2-7|TRBV27
CASSVSGTVYEQYF
TGTGCCAGCAGTGTATCGGGGACAGTTTACGAGCAGTACTTC
>TRBD1|few|TRBJ1-6|TRBV10-3
CAISGGTGENSPLHF
TGTGCCATCAGTGGAGGGACAGGGGAGAATTCACCCCTCCACTTT
>NA|once|TRBJ2-1|TRBV7-2
CASSLQGAPYNEQFF
TGTGCCAGCAGCTTACAGGGTGCCCCCTACAATGAGCAGTTCTTC
>NA|NA|TRBJ2-1|TRBV5-4
CASSLVASNEQFF
TGTGCCAGCAGCTTGGTAGCCTCCAATGAGCAGTTCTTC
>NA|NA|TRBJ2-6|TRBV7-8
CANREPPWAPSGANVLTF
TGTGCCAACAGAGAACCGCCCTGGGCCCCCTCTGGGGCCAACGTCCTGACTTTC
>NA|NA|TRBJ1-2|TRBV10-2
CASARRAHEGGYTF
TGCGCCAGCGCCCGACGTGCCCACGAGGGTGGCTACACCTTC
>NA|few|TRBJ2-7|TRBV20-1
CSARDPTSSYEQYF
TGCAGTGCTAGAGATCCAACTAGCTCCTACGAGCAGTACTTC
>NA|few|TRBJ1-4|TRBV29-1
CSVAIQGRDEKLFF
TGCAGCGTTGCTATACAGGGTCGCGACGAAAAACTGTTTTTT
>NA|NA|TRBJ1-1|TRBV4-3
CASSQDPAGNTEAFF
TGCGCCAGCAGCCAAGATCCGGCAGGGAACACTGAAGCTTTCTTT
>NA|few|TRBJ2-7|TRBV5-4
CASSQRHGPYEQYF
TGTGCCAGCTCCCAAAGACACGGACCCTACGAGCAGTACTTC
>NA|NA|TRBJ2-1|TRBV11-3
CASSLASAGVNEQFF
TGTGCCAGCAGCTTAGCGTCGGCCGGGGTCAATGAGCAGTTCTTC
>NA|NA|TRBJ2-3|TRBV7-2
CASSSPRRSSTDTQYF
TGTGCCAGCAGCTCCCCCCGCAGGTCTAGCACAGATACGCAGTATTTT
>NA|once|TRBJ2-5|TRBV30
CAWSVGLAAETQYF
TGTGCCTGGAGTGTAGGCCTAGCTGCAGAGACCCAGTACTTC
>NA|few|TRBJ2-1|TRBV7-2
CASSPGVVEQFF
TGTGCCAGCAGCCCGGGGGTGGTTGAGCAGTTCTTC
>TRBD2|NA|TRBJ2-1|TRBV11-3
CASSLGGLAGANEQFF
TGTGCCAGCAGCTTAGGGGGACTAGCGGGAGCCAATGAGCAGTTCTTC
>TRBD1|few|TRBJ1-4|TRBV20-1
CSAFDRGRSNEKLFF
TGCAGTGCCTTCGACAGGGGCCGGTCTAATGAAAAACTGTTTTTT
>TRBD2|NA|TRBJ2-3|TRBV10-2
CASSESGGGTDTQYF
TGCGCCAGCAGTGAGTCGGGGGGGGGCACAGATACGCAGTATTTT
>TRBD1|NA|TRBJ2-5|TRBV20-1
CSAHSGGETQYF
TGCAGTGCTCACTCAGGGGGAGAGACCCAGTACTTC
>NA|few|TRBJ1-5|TRBV12-3/TRBV12-4
CASSLADWDQPQHF
TGTGCCAGCAGTTTAGCAGATTGGGACCAGCCCCAGCATTTT
>NA|few|TRBJ1-3|TRBV12-3/TRBV12-4
CASSTNPATGNTIYF
TGTGCCAGCAGTACCAACCCAGCCACTGGAAACACCATATATTTT
>NA|NA|TRBJ2-1|TRBV15
CATSRERASAYNEQFF
TGTGCCACCAGCAGAGAGAGGGCTAGCGCCTACAATGAGCAGTTCTTC
>TRBD2|few|TRBJ2-3|TRBV20-1
CSARPTAASGRADTQYF
TGCAGTGCTAGACCGACAGCGGCTAGCGGGAGGGCAGATACGCAGTATTTT
>NA|NA|TRBJ2-3|TRBV7-9
CASSPRGRERKDTQYF
TGTGCCAGCAGCCCAAGGGGGAGAGAACGGAAAGATACGCAGTATTTT
>TRBD1|NA|TRBJ2-3|TRBV15
CATSRLLGQGDANTQYF
TGTGCCACCAGCAGACTACTAGGACAGGGGGATGCTAATACGCAGTATTTT
>TRBD2|NA|TRBJ2-5|TRBV2
CASSEEGLAGKETQYF
TGTGCCAGCAGTGAAGAGGGGTTAGCGGGAAAAGAGACCCAGTACTTC
>NA|NA|TRBJ2-1|TRBV3-1
CASSQQRGSYNEQFF
TGTGCCAGCAGCCAACAAAGGGGTTCCTACAATGAGCAGTTCTTC
>TRBD1|NA|TRBJ2-2|TRBV11-2
CASSFPRGLNTGELFF
TGTGCCAGCAGCTTCCCCAGGGGGCTGAACACCGGGGAGCTGTTTTTT